The clone carrying this T cell receptor (beta chain) is a singleton in its sample. Its specificity is unknown. This record belongs to a study of OX40 agonist ivuxolimab in advanced cancers. Study context: The group had a mean age of 60 years, ranged from roughly 23 to 85, and was 82.7% male. General study points: Determination of antigen specificity was not performed for the expanded peripheral T cells.

The CDR3 length is 15 residues. Germline values: CDR1 MNHEY, CDR2 SMNVEV (reference sequence). Trimming cost V 5 bases and J 4 bases; bases outside gene matches: 7. The assay was immunoSEQ multiplex PCR, and TCRdb's table has in-frame clones only and misses some. The sample has 100,000 or so clones; 80% to 90% are singletons. Collection of blood occurred at baseline, at cycle 4 day 1, and at cycle 7 day 1. The sample consisted of CD4+ or CD8+ T cells sorted from blood, taken in a trial of the OX40 agonist ivuxolimab. The sequence was collected from an adult with an advanced solid tumor such as melanoma, head and neck, liver or kidney cancer. The rearrangement joins TRBV27 to TRBJ2-7, with TRBD1 matching over 11 bases. This CDR3 reads CASSAYRDRGYEQYF. The DNA of the CDR3 is TGTGCCAGCAGTGCATACCGGGACAGGGGGTACGAGCAGTACTTC.